The 15 T cell receptor beta chains reported below all come from one sample, sequenced in a study of T cell responses to AZD1222 COVID-19 vaccine (dated by TCRdb to the early 2020s). Taken with the paper, the label for time point translates to: baseline before first vaccination. Library generation was performed with the immunoSEQ multiplex PCR assay. TCRdb retrieved this table from immuneACCESS and kept in-frame rearrangements only. Not all clones are present; in checked studies, unresolved V genes account for under half, and no reason is known for the remainder. The table for this sample lists about 120,000 clones; about 90% of them were counted only once. Approximately 9.2% of the sample lies in the top ten. This material consisted of peripheral blood, taken on day 0 of AZD1222 vaccination. The receptors shown here come from an adult in good health.

The rearrangement uses TRBV4-1 and TRBJ2-6, with 8 bases identical to TRBD1. The germline gives CDR1 MGHRA, CDR2 YSYEKL. The CDR3 covers 18 residues. With 3 bases clipped from V and 1 base from J, the junction kept 8 bases outside the gene matches. CDR3 protein: CASSHPPRGPSGANVLTF. CDR3 DNA sequence: TGCGCCAGCAGCCACCCCCCCAGGGGGCCGTCTGGGGCCAACGTCCTGACTTTC.

The chain couples TRBV6-5 to TRBJ2-7, with D possibly matching TRBD2 (5 bases). In germline, CDR1 is MNHEY, CDR2 SVGAGI. The CDR3 totals 12 residues. Deletions cut 5 bases from V and 7 bases from J, with 12 bases between. The CDR3 sequence: CASSPRGLEQYF. The CDR3 DNA reads TGTGCCAGCAGTCCTCGGGGATTGGAGCAGTACTTC.

A word on this clone: An end of the junction differs from the germline gene, which may be a read error. The identical CDR3 is also encoded by other nucleotide sequences in the sample. The J gene is TRBJ2-3, the V gene TRBV18; 7 nucleotides align to TRBD1. Germline CDR1 reads KGHSH; CDR2 reads LQKENI. The CDR3 is 14 amino acids. CDR3 in DNA: TGTGCCAGCTCTCCACAGGGGAGAGAAGATACACAGTATTTT. As protein: CASSPQGREDTQYF. Using reference TRBV18 and TRBJ2-3 for the parts outside the CDR3, the full variable domain is NAGVMQNPRHLVRRRGQEARLRCSPMKGHSHVYWYRQLPEEGLKFMVYLQKENIIDESGMPKERFSAEFPKEGPSILRIQQVVRGDSAAYFCASSPQGREDTQYFGPGTRLTVL.

This chain uses TRBV9 with TRBJ2-7, with D perhaps given as TRBD1 or TRBD2 (7 bases each). Trimming pared 4 bases from V and 3 bases from J, leaving 14 bases between. CDR3 length equals 14 residues. Germline lookup yields CDR1 SGDLS and CDR2 YYNGEE. The CDR3 loop reads CASSPGGAGYEQYF. The CDR3 coding sequence is TGTGCCAGCAGCCCAGGGGGGGCAGGCTACGAGCAGTACTTC.

This chain uses TRBV27 with TRBJ2-1, with no clear D. The CDR3 contains 14 residues. V lost 2 bases, J lost 0 bases, and 5 bases lay in between. Germline CDR1 is MNHEY and CDR2 is SMNVEV (reference sequence). This CDR3 reads CASSLRSSYNEQFF. The CDR3 DNA reads TGTGCCAGCAGTTTAAGGAGCTCCTACAATGAGCAGTTCTTC.

This chain uses TRBV2 with TRBJ1-2, with 11 bases fitting TRBD1. This CDR3 has 15 amino acids. After removal of 4 bases from V and 4 bases from J, the junction contained 5 bases not matched to a gene. In germline, CDR1 is SNHLY, CDR2 FYNNEI. The CDR3 DNA reads TGTGCCAGCAGTGTCGGACAGGGGGCTAGCTATGGCTACACCTTC. It is translated as CASSVGQGASYGYTF.

The CDR3 loop reads CASSSQKPPYEQYF. The CDR3 DNA is TGTGCCAGCAGTTCCCAGAAACCCCCCTACGAGCAGTACTTC. The rearrangement uses TRBV27 and TRBJ2-7; D is uncertain. The V gene's germline CDR1 is MNHEY and CDR2 SMNVEV (reference sequence). V was cut by 4 bases and J by 2 bases, with 12 bases left in between. This CDR3 region has 14 residues.

The chain is built from TRBV4-1 and TRBJ1-1; no definite D call. V gave up 5 bases and J gave up 10 bases, with 11 bases separating them. CDR3 length: 11 amino acids. Per germline, CDR1 MGHRA and CDR2 YSYEKL. As DNA, the CDR3 is TGCGCCAGCAGCAACCAGGAACGAGCTTTCTTT. As protein: CASSNQERAFF.

The V and J genes are TRBV9 and TRBJ2-3, with 8 bases identical to TRBD2. J lost 4 bases, V lost 3 bases, and 10 bases had no gene match. Germline V gene sequence: CDR1 SGDLS, CDR2 YYNGEE. The CDR3 covers 16 residues. The CDR3 DNA reads as TGTGCCAGCAGCGGCGGGGCGGGACTAGTGGCAGATACGCAGTATTTT. Translation gives CASSGGAGLVADTQYF.

The chain employs TRBV2 and TRBJ1-5; no definite D call. Germline V gives CDR1 SNHLY, CDR2 FYNNEI. The CDR3 spans 14 residues. V lost 4 bases, J lost 3 bases, and 10 bases lay in between. CDR3 nucleotides: TGTGCCAGCAGTGCGGGCCGCCTCAATCAGCCCCAGCATTTT. Its protein is CASSAGRLNQPQHF. Combining the CDR3 with reference TRBV2 and TRBJ1-5 gives the whole variable domain EPEVTQTPSHQVTQMGQEVILRCVPISNHLYFYWYRQILGQKVEFLVSFYNNEISEKSEIFDDQFSVERPDGSNFTLKIRSTKLEDSAMYFCASSAGRLNQPQHFGDGTRLSIL.

V gene TRBV7-8 combines with J gene TRBJ1-5, with D perhaps matching TRBD1 (6 bases). The CDR3 is 17 residues long. Germline V lookup: CDR1 SGHVS, CDR2 FQNEAQ. V shed 5 bases and J shed 6 bases, with 23 bases lying between them. The DNA for the CDR3 is TGTGCCAGCAGCCCCAGCTCCTTCGGGGGCGTAGGTCAGCCCCAGCATTTT. Its translation: CASSPSSFGGVGQPQHF.

This clone was counted a few times. V gene TRBV7-2 combines with J gene TRBJ2-7; D might be TRBD2 (5 bases). CDR1 and CDR2 (germline): SGHTA, FQGNSA. Trimming pared 3 bases from V and 2 bases from J, leaving 8 bases between. The CDR3 consists of 13 residues. The CDR3 region has the DNA TGTGCCAGCAGCTTTAGCGCGGCCTACGAGCAGTACTTC. Translating it yields CASSFSAAYEQYF.

The gene calls are TRBV9 and TRBJ2-7; D perhaps matches TRBD1 (5 bases). Trimming pared 4 bases from V and 3 bases from J, leaving 8 bases between. The CDR3 loop spans 12 amino acids. CDR1 and CDR2 (germline): SGDLS, YYNGEE. The CDR3 region is CASSPGHYEQYF. Written as DNA, the CDR3 is TGTGCCAGCAGCCCCGGACACTACGAGCAGTACTTC.

V is TRBV4-2 and J is TRBJ2-3, with 10 bases that match TRBD2. The junction had 10 bases not matched to a gene; V was cut back by 4 bases and J by 6 bases. This CDR3 has 16 amino acids. Per germline, CDR1 LGHNA and CDR2 YNFKEQ. The CDR3 sequence: CASSRDGAGGPDTQYF. CDR3 nucleotides: TGTGCCAGCAGCCGGGACGGAGCGGGGGGGCCGGATACGCAGTATTTT.

This clone was seen a single time. The chain is built from TRBV12-3 or TRBV12-4 and TRBJ2-5; D gene ambiguous. The CDR3 loop spans 12 amino acids. The V end was cut by 7 bases, the J end by 2 bases, with 8 bases between. This chain's CDR3 is CASIQAQETQYF. The CDR3 DNA sequence: TGTGCCAGCATCCAGGCTCAAGAGACCCAGTACTTC.